The source of this T cell receptor beta chain is a study of T cell clonality in common variable immunodeficiency. Study-wide points: Compared with controls, CVID subjects had fewer shared TCRbeta clones.

Germline V CDR1 and CDR2: DFQATT, SNEGSKA (reference sequence). This CDR3 spans 17 amino acids. This clone was counted at least ten times. Its antigen is unidentified. The read falls 3 residues short of the CDR3 end, and the missing part is taken from the germline J gene. Data came from immunoSEQ multiplex PCR; TCRdb stores just in-frame clones and leaves some out. The data show tens of thousands of clones, none appearing only once, with around 0.82% held by the ten largest. This receptor was identified in a person between 18 and 75 years old in good health. V gene TRBV20-1 combines with J gene TRBJ1-2; weak D call: TRBD1 (6 bases). The sequenced sample consisted of peripheral blood mononuclear cells. The CDR3 bases that were read are TGCAGTGCTAGAGATCTCTTGTATGCAAACAGGGATGACGGC. As protein: CSARDLLYANRDDG. The CDR3, in full, reads CSARDLLYANRDDGYTF.